These T cell receptor beta chains were read from a single sample in a study of T-cell memory formation after mild COVID-19. Using its own MiXCR run on the 5' RACE reads, TCRdb lists one record per CDR3 protein. The data contain about 270,000 distinct CDR3 sequences, around 16% of them seen just once; the ten biggest clones take up roughly 25%. Source material: PBMCs or a T cell subset sorted from them (not recorded which). The receptors shown here come from a man aged 18-30 years who had mild COVID-19 (a few samples of this study predate the infection). Cell type and time point are not known. Both conserved end residues are part of each CDR3. A D gene is named only where the DNA matches it firmly. The size field is filled for only some rows; it gives once, few, many or a size class.

D gene	V gene	J gene	clone size	CDR3 DNA	CDR3 protein
TRBD1	TRBV29-1	TRBJ2-7	NA	TGCAGCGTCATACTGGGACAGGGTGGGGACGAGCAGTACTTC	CSVILGQGGDEQYF
NA	TRBV18	TRBJ1-1	NA	TGTGCCAGCTCACCACCGAACACTGAAGCTTTCTTT	CASSPPNTEAFF
NA	TRBV7-9	TRBJ2-3	NA	TGTGCCAGCAGCTTACGCAGTACCGAAGATACGCAGTATTTT	CASSLRSTEDTQYF
NA	TRBV28	TRBJ1-5	NA	TGTGCCAGCAGGCCCTTAGGGCAGCCCCAGCATTTT	CASRPLGQPQHF
NA	TRBV6-1	TRBJ2-1	NA	TGTGCCAGCAGTGAAGGGCCAAGGGGGAATGAGCAGTTCTTC	CASSEGPRGNEQFF
TRBD1	TRBV27	TRBJ2-5	NA	TGTGCCAGCAGTTCCCGGGACAGTCGCCAAGAGACCCAGTACTTC	CASSSRDSRQETQYF
NA	TRBV4-1	TRBJ2-3	NA	TGCGCCAGCAGCCAAGCGACAGCACCTAGCTCCCCGGCGCAGTATTTT	CASSQATAPSSPAQYF
TRBD2	TRBV24-1	TRBJ2-3	few	TGTGCCACCAGTGATTCCGGCGGGGGGGACGGAGTTACGCAGTATTTT	CATSDSGGGDGVTQYF
NA	TRBV2	TRBJ1-1	NA	TGTGCCAGCAGCAAGGACGGAGGGAACACTGAAGCTTTCTTT	CASSKDGGNTEAFF
NA	TRBV5-1	TRBJ1-6	NA	TGCGCCAGCAGCCCCGGGTCGGTCGATTCACCCCTCCACTTT	CASSPGSVDSPLHF
TRBD2	TRBV29-1	TRBJ2-5	few	TGCAGCACAACGGCGGGGGGCGCCAAGACCCAGTACTTC	CSTTAGGAKTQYF
NA	TRBV20-1	TRBJ2-1	few	TGCAGTGCTAGAGCAGCGCGGTCGGGGGTCAATGAGCAGTTCTTC	CSARAARSGVNEQFF
NA	TRBV27	TRBJ1-5	NA	TGTGCCAGCAGTTTATCGGGACACAATCAGCCCCAGCATTTT	CASSLSGHNQPQHF
NA	TRBV5-1	TRBJ1-2	NA	TGCGCCAGCAGCGTTGAGGACCGGAGGGACTATGGCTACACCTTC	CASSVEDRRDYGYTF
NA	TRBV9	TRBJ2-1	few	TGTGCCAGCAGCCCAGGACCAAGCTCCTACAATGAGCAGTTCTTC	CASSPGPSSYNEQFF
TRBD1	TRBV28	TRBJ1-4	NA	TGTGCCAGCAGTCCACCCCGACAGGGATCAACTAATGAAAAACTGTTTTTT	CASSPPRQGSTNEKLFF
TRBD1	TRBV7-3	TRBJ2-3	NA	TGTGCCAGCAGCTTCGGACAGGTGGGGGATACGCAGTATTTT	CASSFGQVGDTQYF
NA	TRBV7-2	TRBJ2-5	few	TGTGCCAGCAGCTCGCAGGGGCTTCAAGAGACCCAGTACTTC	CASSSQGLQETQYF
NA	TRBV6-5	TRBJ2-5	NA	TGTGCCAGCAGTTTAACCGGGACTTTCTTGGAGACCCAGTACTTC	CASSLTGTFLETQYF
TRBD1	TRBV7-8	TRBJ1-1	NA	TGTGCCAGCAGCTCCTTACAGGGGGGTGACACTGAAGCTTTCTTT	CASSSLQGGDTEAFF
TRBD2	TRBV7-2	TRBJ2-1	few	TGTGCCAGCAGCCCGCAGCGGCGGGGGGGCCACGAGTTCTTC	CASSPQRRGGHEFF
NA	TRBV6-6	TRBJ1-1	few	TGTGCCAGCAGTTACTGGGGGGACTTGAACACTGAAGCTTTCTTT	CASSYWGDLNTEAFF
NA	TRBV6-5	TRBJ1-2	NA	TGTGCCAGCAGCCTACAGACAGGCTATGGCTACACCTTC	CASSLQTGYGYTF
NA	TRBV29-1	TRBJ1-2	NA	TGCAGCGTTGATCTCGACACCAACTATGGCTACACCTTC	CSVDLDTNYGYTF
NA	TRBV6-5	TRBJ1-2	few	TGTGCCAGCAGTTACTCGGGGCAGAGCGGCTACACCTTC	CASSYSGQSGYTF
NA	TRBV6-2/TRBV6-3	TRBJ2-5	NA	TGTGCCAGCAGTAACGGACTAACCCAAGAGACCCAGTACTTC	CASSNGLTQETQYF
TRBD2	TRBV12-3/TRBV12-4	TRBJ2-1	once	TGTGCCAGCAGGGGGACTAGCTATGAGCAGTTCTTC	CASRGTSYEQFF
NA	TRBV5-1	TRBJ1-1	few	TGCGCCAGCAGCTTTGGACAATCAATGAACACTGAAGCTTTCTTT	CASSFGQSMNTEAFF
TRBD1	TRBV6-2/TRBV6-3	TRBJ1-5	NA	TGTGCCAGCAGTTGGAGGGGGCCTCAGCCCCAGCATTTT	CASSWRGPQPQHF
NA	TRBV4-1	TRBJ2-2	NA	TGCGCCAGCAGCCAATACGTTACGACCGGGGAGCTGTTTTTT	CASSQYVTTGELFF
NA	TRBV7-8	TRBJ1-1	NA	TGTGCCAGCAGGTACCAGGGCAGCACTGAAGCTTTCTTT	CASRYQGSTEAFF
TRBD2	TRBV11-2	TRBJ2-3	few	TGTGCCAGCAGCTTAGATCTAGGGCTAGCGGGGACAGATACGCAGTATTTT	CASSLDLGLAGTDTQYF
NA	TRBV7-6	TRBJ2-3	NA	TGTGCCAGCAGCTTAGCGGGGGCCCCTTTCACAGATACGCAGTATTTT	CASSLAGAPFTDTQYF
NA	TRBV10-2	TRBJ1-2	NA	TGCGCCAGCACGGACGGGGGCTATGGCTACACCTTC	CASTDGGYGYTF
NA	TRBV29-1	TRBJ2-6	few	TGCAGCGTTGATTCTGGGGCTGGGGCCAACGTCCTGACTTTC	CSVDSGAGANVLTF
TRBD1	TRBV6-6	TRBJ2-5	NA	TGTGCCAGCATCCTAGGGGGCGGAGAGACCCAGTACTTC	CASILGGGETQYF
NA	TRBV12-3/TRBV12-4	TRBJ1-1	many	TGTGCCAGCAGTTGGGCGAACACTGAAGCTTTCTTT	CASSWANTEAFF
TRBD2	TRBV7-8	TRBJ2-5	many	TGTGCCAGCAGCATCGGGGGGGCTCAAGAGACCCAGTACTTC	CASSIGGAQETQYF
NA	TRBV29-1	TRBJ2-7	few	TGCAGCGTTGCTGCGATAAGCTCCTACGAGCAGTACTTC	CSVAAISSYEQYF
NA	TRBV6-5	TRBJ2-7	few	TGTGCCAGCCACCAGGGCGACGAGCAGTACTTC	CASHQGDEQYF
NA	TRBV7-2	TRBJ2-3	NA	TGTGCCAGCAGCTCCGTTGGGCCCACAGATACGCAGTATTTT	CASSSVGPTDTQYF
TRBD2	TRBV4-1	TRBJ2-3	few	TGCGCCAGCAGCCCACGACTAGCGGGGGGGAGCACAGATACGCAGTATTTT	CASSPRLAGGSTDTQYF
NA	TRBV24-1	TRBJ2-1	NA	TGTGCCACCAGTGATTTGCACGGCGGGAATGAGCAGTTCTTC	CATSDLHGGNEQFF
NA	TRBV7-9	TRBJ2-3	NA	TGTGCCAGCAGCTTTCCGGACTATGACACAGATACGCAGTATTTT	CASSFPDYDTDTQYF
NA	TRBV4-2	TRBJ2-4	few	TGTGCCAGCAGCCAGGTCGGCGGCAGGGTGGACATTCAGTACTTC	CASSQVGGRVDIQYF
NA	TRBV9	TRBJ1-2	few	TGTGCCAGCAGCGTAGCCCGAGCTAGCTATGGCTACACCTTC	CASSVARASYGYTF
TRBD1	TRBV5-5	TRBJ1-1	few	TGTGCCAGCAGTACAGGGGATACGGTCACTGAAGCTTTCTTT	CASSTGDTVTEAFF
TRBD1	TRBV12-3/TRBV12-4	TRBJ1-1	NA	TGTGCCAGCAGTCACAGGGGGCTGAACACTGAAGCTTTCTTT	CASSHRGLNTEAFF